The 8 T cell receptor beta chains in this list originate from one sample, sequenced in a study of cytomegalovirus exposure and HLA in healthy donors. PCR employed 60 Vbeta and 13 Jbeta primers. The table came from immunoSEQ multiplex PCR; TCRdb's copy has only in-frame clones and leaves some out. Among 80,000 or so clones listed, more than 60% were seen once. The sequencing input was PBMCs. All receptors derive from a male donor in good health and CMV-seropositive.

V is TRBV30 and J is TRBJ2-7; 12 bases match TRBD2. The CDR3 runs to 15 residues. V dropped 2 bases and J dropped 1; count of bases not matched to a gene: 3. The germline CDR1 and CDR2 sequences are GTSNPN and SVGIG (reference sequence). The CDR3 sequence: CAWSPGLAGSYEQYF. In nucleotides, the CDR3 is TGTGCCTGGAGTCCCGGACTAGCGGGGTCCTACGAGCAGTACTTC.

The gene calls are TRBV5-5 and TRBJ2-3; 8 positions agree with TRBD2. Germline V CDR1 and CDR2: SGHKS, YYEKEE (reference sequence). The CDR3 runs 16 residues. V shed 2 bases and J 4 bases; nucleotides not matched to a gene: 9. The CDR3 here is CASSFRDGRAADTQYF. The DNA for the CDR3 is TGTGCCAGCAGCTTTCGGGACGGGAGGGCCGCAGATACGCAGTATTTT.

This sequence joins TRBV6-5 and TRBJ2-3, with TRBD2 as a possible D gene (5 bases). Germline V gene sequence: CDR1 MNHEY, CDR2 SVGAGI. The CDR3 covers 14 residues. The ends were cut back, 6 bases at V and 6 bases at J, with 16 bases in the middle. The CDR3 loop is CASSPKRRTDTQYF. CDR3 bases: TGTGCCAGCAGCCCTAAGAGGAGGACGGATACGCAGTATTTT.

This clone was observed a single time. The V gene is TRBV7-2, the J gene TRBJ2-3; TRBD2 matches at 9 bases. Germline V gene sequence: CDR1 SGHTA, CDR2 FQGNSA. V lost 1 base, J lost 5 bases, and 10 bases stayed unmatched. The CDR3 is 17 residues long. Written as DNA, the CDR3 is TGTGCCAGCAGCTTAGTGGGCGGGGGGGCCAAAGGAGATACGCAGTATTTT. Its translation: CASSLVGGGAKGDTQYF.

The genes are TRBV9 and TRBJ1-6; D call uncertain. The V gene lost 0 bases and the J gene lost 7 bases, with 11 bases spanning the gap. CDR1 and CDR2 (germline): SGDLS, YYNGEE. This CDR3 contains 15 residues. The CDR3 DNA follows: TGTGCCAGCAGCGTAGTGGAGGGAATAAATTCACCCCTCCACTTT. It codes for CASSVVEGINSPLHF.

The chain recombines TRBV30 with TRBJ1-4, with 7 bases matching TRBD1. V lost 5 bases and J lost 7; bases outside the gene matches: 10. This CDR3 comprises 14 residues. Germline-derived CDR1 and CDR2 are GTSNPN and SVGIG (reference sequence). The CDR3 reads CAWAPPGGPEKLFF. CDR3 DNA sequence: TGTGCCTGGGCTCCACCAGGGGGTCCTGAAAAACTGTTTTTT. Combining the CDR3 with reference TRBV30 and TRBJ1-4 gives the whole variable domain SQTIHQWPATLVQPVGSPLSLECTVEGTSNPNLYWYRQAAGRGLQLLFYSVGIGQISSEVPQNLSASRPQDRQFILSSKKLLLSDSGFYLCAWAPPGGPEKLFFGSGTQLSVL.

This clone is a singleton in its sample. V and J are TRBV5-1 and TRBJ2-2; possibly TRBD1 for D (6 bases). V was cut by 9 bases and J by 4 bases, with 19 bases left in between. The V gene's germline CDR1 is SGHRS and CDR2 YFSETQ. The CDR3 has 15 amino acids. The CDR3 DNA sequence: TGCGCCACCCACCCCACAGGGTCAGGCACCGGGGAGCTGTTTTTT. Protein: CATHPTGSGTGELFF.

The CDR3: CASSETGLSNQPQHF. DNA for the CDR3: TGTGCCAGCAGCGAGACAGGGTTGAGCAATCAGCCCCAGCATTTT. The gene calls are TRBV11-2 and TRBJ1-5; 7 positions match TRBD1. Germline lookup yields CDR1 SGHAT and CDR2 FQNNGV. The V segment lost 5 bases and the J segment 1 base; nucleotides outside the gene matches: 5. This CDR3 region has 15 residues. The full variable domain, with the rest looked up from reference TRBV11-2 and TRBJ1-5, is EAGVAQSPRYKIIEKRQSVAFWCNPISGHATLYWYQQILGQGPKLLIQFQNNGVVDDSQLPKDRFSAERLKGVDSTLKIQPAKLEDSAVYLCASSETGLSNQPQHFGDGTRLSIL.